In its sample, the clone carrying this T cell receptor beta chain was seen many times. Its antigen is unidentified. This specimen comes from a study of T cell repertoires in cytomegalovirus infection. The germline gives CDR1 SGHTA, CDR2 FQGNSA. V shed 4 bases and J shed 2 bases, with 19 bases lying between them. The CDR3 loop spans 17 amino acids. Overall study results and limits: Predominance within the ex vivo response was attributable to HLA-C-restricted CMV-specific TCR beta clonotypes.

MiXCR, run by TCRdb on the reads, gives a single entry per CDR3 protein. The table includes under 850,000 distinct CDR3 sequences, around a third detected once. The sequencing used cultured PBMCs, collected from culture after CMV antigen stimulation. The sequence was collected from a human donor in good health (CMV status not recorded). Some clones in this sample may be carry-over from other donors' samples. J is TRBJ2-3 and V is TRBV7-2; possible D gene TRBD2, 5 bases. The CDR3 DNA reads TGTGCCAGCAGCTCTAAGGAGGCTTTCCACTTCACAGATACGCAGTATTTT. The encoded protein is CASSSKEAFHFTDTQYF.